The following is a T cell receptor (beta chain) sequence with its context. The antigen remains unidentified. Germline CDR1 ENHRY, CDR2 SYGVKD. This CDR3 region has 17 residues. Trimming took off 0 bases at V and 7 bases at J, with 19 bases between the two ends. The data stem from a study of shared clonotypes between healthy human individuals. Terminally differentiated effector memory CD45RA+ cells were excluded by CCR7 positive selection of CD45RO-negative cells. TCRdb's table, derived via immunoSEQ multiplex PCR, lists solely in-frame clones and lacks some. The repertoire holds roughly 2,000,000 clones, roughly 94% seen once, with 0.95% to 1.5% in the top ten. Overall study findings and caveats: The donor pool, a small one, limited the genetic and exposure-history diversity represented. Though the depth was large, rarefaction showed that sorted-subset sequencing was incomplete.

The TCR originated in a man younger than 35 in good health. The sequenced material came from naive CD8+ T cells sorted from blood. The chain combines TRBV10-3 with TRBJ2-1, with D tentatively TRBD1 (6 bases). The CDR3 spells CAISESEQGSWGNEQFF. The CDR3 DNA sequence: TGTGCCATCAGTGAGTCTGAGCAGGGGTCTTGGGGGAATGAGCAGTTCTTC.